What follows are 30 T cell receptor beta chains derived from one specimen sequenced in a study of blood T cell repertoires in COVID-19. Here immunoSEQ multiplex PCR was the method, and the copy in TCRdb shows in-frame clones only, minus some. The sample has approximately 290,000 clones, around nine tenths seen once. Sequencing was performed on PBMCs or T cells enriched from blood (not recorded which). These receptors came from a woman aged 25-40 years who had recovered from COVID-19.

This clone was detected only once. The rearrangement uses TRBV6-4 and TRBJ2-1; tentative D call: TRBD2 (6 bases). V was cut by 5 bases and J by 8 bases, with 13 bases left in between. CDR3 length: 13 residues. Germline V CDR1 and CDR2: MRHNA, SNTAGT. The CDR3 sequence: CASSLGEEDEQFF. The CDR3 DNA follows: TGTGCCAGCAGTTTAGGGGAGGAGGATGAGCAGTTCTTC.

This sequence joins TRBV30 and TRBJ1-3; D unresolved. Germline CDR1 reads GTSNPN; CDR2 reads SVGIG (reference sequence). Trimming removed 0 bases at V and 2 bases at J, with 8 bases between. This CDR3 comprises 14 residues. The CDR3 spells CAWSVHAAGNTIYF. The CDR3 DNA sequence: TGTGCCTGGAGTGTACACGCAGCTGGAAACACCATATATTTT.

The J gene is TRBJ1-5, the V gene TRBV5-6; D may be TRBD1 (5 bases). Germline CDR1 and CDR2: SGHDT and YYEEEE. Trimming removed 0 bases at V and 0 bases at J, with 7 bases between. The CDR3 is made up of 15 amino acids. CDR3 in amino acids: CASSLGGHSNQPQHF. CDR3 coding DNA: TGTGCCAGCAGCTTGGGGGGCCATAGCAATCAGCCCCAGCATTTT.

The sample holds one count of this clone. The V and J genes are TRBV19 and TRBJ2-7, with 10 bases that match TRBD1. Germline V gives CDR1 LNHDA, CDR2 SQIVND (reference sequence). Losses at the gene ends were 6 bases for V and 2 bases for J; bases not matched to a gene: 7. CDR3 length equals 15 residues. The CDR3 loop reads CASRTGTGVPYEQYF. The CDR3 bases are TGTGCCAGTAGAACCGGGACAGGGGTTCCCTACGAGCAGTACTTC.

The chain is built from TRBV10-1 and TRBJ2-6, with D possibly TRBD1 on 5 matching bases. Trimming pared 2 bases from V and 2 bases from J, leaving 13 bases between. CDR1 is WNHNN, CDR2 SYGVQD, per germline (reference sequence). This CDR3 has 17 residues. As DNA, the CDR3 is TGCGCCAGCAGTGAGCAGGGAAAATACACTGGGGCCAACGTCCTGACTTTC. Its translation: CASSEQGKYTGANVLTF.

This chain uses TRBV11-2 with TRBJ2-1; 9 bases line up with TRBD2. The CDR3 runs 14 residues. V was clipped by 5 bases and J by 13 bases; unmatched bases: 12. CDR1 is SGHAT and CDR2 is FQNNGV in the germline V gene. This chain's CDR3 is CASSTGLAGRAQFF. In nucleotides, the CDR3 is TGTGCCAGCAGCACCGGTCTAGCGGGAAGAGCCCAGTTCTTC.

This chain links TRBV28 with TRBJ2-2; 13 nucleotides agree with TRBD2. J gave up 7 bases and V 3 bases, and 8 bases lay outside the gene matches. Germline V gives CDR1 MDHEN, CDR2 SYDVKM. The CDR3 is 17 amino acids. CDR3 loop: CASSFPGLAGRGGELFF. DNA for the CDR3: TGTGCCAGCAGTTTTCCGGGACTAGCGGGAAGGGGCGGGGAGCTGTTTTTT.

The V gene is TRBV30, the J gene TRBJ2-7; TRBD1 agrees at 9 bases. Losses at the gene ends were 4 bases for V and 6 bases for J; bases not matched to a gene: 7. This CDR3 contains 13 residues. Germline V gene data show CDR1 as GTSNPN and CDR2 as SVGIG (reference sequence). CDR3 nucleotide sequence: TGTGCCTGGATCTTAACAGGGGGCATCGAGCAGTACTTC. It encodes CAWILTGGIEQYF.

This clone has only a few counts. CDR3 nucleotides: TGTGCCGTGGGACTAGCGGGAGGGCCCAGCTACTTC. This gives the protein CAVGLAGGPSYF. The V gene is TRBV3-1 (or the pseudogene TRBV3-2), the J gene TRBJ2-7, with 16 bases aligning to TRBD2. With 11 bases clipped from V and 13 bases from J, the junction kept 8 bases outside the gene matches. CDR3 length: 12 residues. CDR1 LGHDT and CDR2 YNNKEL come from the germline V gene (reference sequence).

The chain employs TRBV19 and TRBJ2-1, with 11 bases aligning to TRBD2. CDR3 size: 17 residues. The V segment lost 0 bases and the J segment 7 bases; nucleotides outside the gene matches: 8. CDR1 is LNHDA and CDR2 is SQIVND in the germline V gene (reference sequence). In DNA form, the CDR3 reads TGTGCCAGTAGTATAGACGTACTAGCGGGAGTGGATAATGAGCAGTTCTTC. It yields the protein CASSIDVLAGVDNEQFF.

This sequence joins TRBV5-5 and TRBJ1-1; TRBD1 agrees at 7 bases. This CDR3 comprises 16 residues. Germline V gene sequence: CDR1 SGHKS, CDR2 YYEKEE (reference sequence). Trimming at V came to 2 bases and at J to 3 bases, leaving 10 bases not matched to a gene. Here the CDR3 DNA reads TGTGCCAGCAGCTTTGAGACAGGGAATCCTGACACTGAAGCTTTCTTT. Translation gives CASSFETGNPDTEAFF.

The gene calls are TRBV7-9 and TRBJ1-1; 10 bases align to TRBD1. Per germline, CDR1 SEHNR and CDR2 FQNEAQ (reference sequence). Germline trimming cut 5 bases from V and 8 bases from J; bases unmatched to any gene: 8. The CDR3 has 14 residues. The CDR3: CASSPGQGVLEAFF. CDR3 nucleotides: TGTGCCAGCAGCCCCGGACAGGGGGTCTTGGAAGCTTTCTTT.

The J gene is TRBJ2-1, the V gene TRBV21-1; the DNA was not compared with TRBD2, the D call given in the table. TRBV21-1 is flagged as a pseudogene. The CDR3 contains 15 residues. The CDR3 is CASSKAVSINNEQFF. In DNA, the CDR3 is TGTGCCAGCAGCAAAGCTGTGAGCATTAACAATGAGCAGTTCTTC.

The chain uses TRBV14 and TRBJ2-7, with 10 nucleotides matching TRBD1. J was trimmed by 3 bases and V by 3 bases; bases with no gene match: 5. The CDR3 contains 15 residues. Germline V lookup: CDR1 SGHDN, CDR2 FVKESK. The CDR3 loop is CASSHPGTGVYEQYF. The CDR3 DNA follows: TGTGCCAGCAGCCATCCCGGGACAGGGGTCTACGAGCAGTACTTC.

The V gene is TRBV28, the J gene TRBJ1-4; maybe TRBD1 (6 bases). Per the germline V gene, CDR1 is MDHEN and CDR2 is SYDVKM. V lost 6 bases and J 3 bases, leaving 11 bases between the germline ends. This CDR3 is 14 amino acids long. The CDR3 sequence is CASRTDRSNEKLFF. CDR3 nucleotides: TGTGCCAGCAGGACCGACAGGTCTAATGAAAAACTGTTTTTT.

In its sample, this clone was seen once. The chain employs TRBV19 and TRBJ2-3; weak D call: TRBD2 (5 bases). Trimming removed 5 bases at V and 2 bases at J, with 14 bases between. CDR1 and CDR2 from the germline V gene are LNHDA and SQIVND (reference sequence). CDR3 size: 15 residues. Here the CDR3 DNA reads TGTGCCAGTAGTGCCGGTTTCGGGGTCACAGATACGCAGTATTTT. Its protein is CASSAGFGVTDTQYF.

The J gene is TRBJ2-7, the V gene TRBV7-8, with D possibly TRBD2 on 6 matching bases. The CDR3 length is 14 residues. V dropped 3 bases and J dropped 7 bases, with 16 bases sitting between them. The germline V gene encodes CDR1 SGHVS and CDR2 FQNEAQ. CDR3 sequence reads: CASSFGVAGKEQYF. The CDR3 DNA reads as TGTGCCAGCAGCTTCGGTGTCGCGGGAAAAGAGCAGTACTTC.

The gene calls are TRBV7-2 and TRBJ2-7, with 8 nucleotides matching TRBD2. Germline V gives CDR1 SGHTA, CDR2 FQGNSA. The CDR3 is made up of 14 amino acids. Losses at the gene ends were 6 bases for V and 7 bases for J; bases not matched to a gene: 11. The CDR3 nucleotides read TGTGCCAGCAGTGGTAGCGGGACAAGAAAAGAGCAGTACTTC. Residues: CASSGSGTRKEQYF.

The V call is TRBV3-1 (or the pseudogene TRBV3-2), the J call TRBJ2-7, with no clear D. Trimming took 0 bases from V and 5 from J, leaving 17 bases between them. Looked up from germline, CDR1 is LGHDT and CDR2 is YNNKEL (reference sequence). This CDR3 has 16 amino acids. The CDR3 DNA is TGTGCCAGCAGCCAAGATGAGTACAGTTTTTCCCACGAGCAGTACTTC. Translated: CASSQDEYSFSHEQYF.

The V and J genes are TRBV18 and TRBJ1-2; D not certain. This CDR3 spans 14 amino acids. Germline V gene data show CDR1 as KGHSH and CDR2 as LQKENI. V lost 0 bases, J lost 7 bases, and 12 bases lay in between. CDR3 sequence (DNA): TGTGCCAGCTCACCACCTGGCCTCGAGGGTGGCTACACCTTC. Protein product: CASSPPGLEGGYTF.

CDR3 sequence reads: CASSRTGDEQYF. The CDR3 DNA is TGTGCCAGCAGTCGTACGGGGGACGAGCAGTACTTC. V gene TRBV28 combines with J gene TRBJ2-7; D is perhaps TRBD2 (6 bases). The V end lost 5 bases, the J end lost 5 bases, and 10 bases lay between the germline ends. Germline V gene sequence: CDR1 MDHEN, CDR2 SYDVKM. This CDR3 is built from 12 residues.

The rearrangement links TRBV5-1 to TRBJ2-5, with D hard to call. From germline, CDR1 is SGHRS and CDR2 YFSETQ. The CDR3 runs to 13 residues. Trimming shortened V by 3 bases and J by 6 bases, and 12 bases separated the two germline ends. The chain's CDR3 is CASSSSAVKTQYF. The CDR3 DNA reads as TGCGCCAGCAGCTCCTCCGCGGTAAAGACCCAGTACTTC.

This clone was seen once. The J gene is TRBJ2-7, the V gene TRBV7-9; unclear D gene. The CDR3 is 16 amino acids. Germline-derived CDR1 and CDR2 are SEHNR and FQNEAQ (reference sequence). V lost 2 bases and J 0 bases, leaving 14 bases between the germline ends. CDR3: CASSLFLDFSSYEQYF. For the CDR3, the DNA is TGTGCCAGCAGCTTATTCCTAGACTTCAGCTCCTACGAGCAGTACTTC.

This clone has just one count. The chain combines TRBV11-2 with TRBJ1-5; 9 bases are a match to TRBD1. Per germline, CDR1 SGHAT and CDR2 FQNNGV. CDR3 length: 18 amino acids. V lost 2 bases and J lost 2; bases outside the gene matches: 10. CDR3 in DNA: TGTGCCAGCAGCTTAAGGGACCGGGACAGGGTTGGCAATCAGCCCCAGCATTTT. Translation: CASSLRDRDRVGNQPQHF. Full variable domain (rest looked up from reference TRBV11-2 and TRBJ1-5): EAGVAQSPRYKIIEKRQSVAFWCNPISGHATLYWYQQILGQGPKLLIQFQNNGVVDDSQLPKDRFSAERLKGVDSTLKIQPAKLEDSAVYLCASSLRDRDRVGNQPQHFGDGTRLSIL.

The rearrangement uses TRBV27 and TRBJ2-6, with D tentatively TRBD2 (6 bases). CDR1 and CDR2 from the germline V gene are MNHEY and SMNVEV (reference sequence). Between the trimmed V and J ends, which lost 5 bases and 0 bases, there was a span of 17 bases. The CDR3 spans 18 residues. CDR3 sequence reads: CASSPRDSGRSGANVLTF. The CDR3 nucleotides read TGTGCCAGCAGTCCGCGGGACTCAGGCCGCTCTGGGGCCAACGTCCTGACTTTC.

V is TRBV7-3 and J is TRBJ2-1; D is undetermined. CDR1 is SGHTA, CDR2 FQGTGA, per germline. V lost 1 base and J 8 bases, leaving 15 bases between the germline ends. The CDR3 totals 15 residues. The CDR3 reads CASSLSSGSHYEQFF. Here the CDR3 DNA reads TGTGCCAGCAGCTTAAGTTCAGGCTCACACTATGAGCAGTTCTTC.

The chain employs TRBV28 and TRBJ1-1; D might be TRBD1 (6 bases). This CDR3 has 13 amino acids. The ends were cut back, 9 bases at V and 6 bases at J, with 17 bases in the middle. Germline loops: CDR1 MDHEN, CDR2 SYDVKM. The CDR3 sequence is CASSTGRSAEAFF. The CDR3 DNA reads TGTGCCAGTTCTACAGGGAGAAGTGCTGAAGCTTTCTTT.

This chain connects TRBV27 to TRBJ2-7, with D maybe TRBD1 (6 bases). The V gene lost 5 bases and the J gene lost 1 base, with 15 bases spanning the gap. There are 15 residues in the CDR3. CDR1 and CDR2 (germline): MNHEY, SMNVEV (reference sequence). This CDR3 reads CASSDHLDSSYEQYF. As DNA, the CDR3 is TGTGCCAGCAGTGACCATCTGGACAGTTCCTACGAGCAGTACTTC.

The chain uses TRBV19 and TRBJ2-3; 7 positions match TRBD1. Looked up from germline, CDR1 is LNHDA and CDR2 is SQIVND (reference sequence). CDR3 length equals 14 residues. With 4 bases clipped from V and 1 base from J, the junction kept 2 bases outside the gene matches. The CDR3 protein is CASSTTGGTDTQYF. The CDR3 coding sequence is TGTGCCAGTAGTACTACAGGGGGCACAGATACGCAGTATTTT.

J is TRBJ1-4 and V is TRBV30; tentative D call: TRBD1 (5 bases). The CDR3 totals 20 residues. CDR1 GTSNPN and CDR2 SVGIG come from the germline V gene (reference sequence). The V and J ends lost 3 bases and 2 bases respectively, with 28 bases between them. The CDR3 sequence is CAWSAYRGTDILLTNEKLFF. For the CDR3, the DNA is TGTGCCTGGAGCGCCTATCGGGGGACGGACATTTTACTTACTAATGAAAAACTGTTTTTT.